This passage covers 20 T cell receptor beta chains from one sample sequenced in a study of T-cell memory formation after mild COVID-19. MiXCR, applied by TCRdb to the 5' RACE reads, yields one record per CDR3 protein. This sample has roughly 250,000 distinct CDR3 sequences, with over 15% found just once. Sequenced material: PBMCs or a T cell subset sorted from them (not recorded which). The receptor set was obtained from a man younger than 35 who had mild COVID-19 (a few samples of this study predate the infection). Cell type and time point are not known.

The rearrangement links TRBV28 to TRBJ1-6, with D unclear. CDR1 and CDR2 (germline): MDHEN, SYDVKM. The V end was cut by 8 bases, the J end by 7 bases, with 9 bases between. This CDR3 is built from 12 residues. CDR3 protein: CASYGENSPLHF. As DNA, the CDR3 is TGTGCCAGCTACGGGGAGAATTCACCCCTCCACTTT.

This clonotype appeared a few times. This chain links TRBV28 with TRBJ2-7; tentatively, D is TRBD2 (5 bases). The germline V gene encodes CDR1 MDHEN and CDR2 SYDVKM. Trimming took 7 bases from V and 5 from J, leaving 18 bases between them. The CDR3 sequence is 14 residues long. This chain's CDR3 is CASNTGGGSDEQYV. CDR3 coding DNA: TGTGCCAGCAACACCGGTGGAGGTAGCGACGAGCAGTACGTC.

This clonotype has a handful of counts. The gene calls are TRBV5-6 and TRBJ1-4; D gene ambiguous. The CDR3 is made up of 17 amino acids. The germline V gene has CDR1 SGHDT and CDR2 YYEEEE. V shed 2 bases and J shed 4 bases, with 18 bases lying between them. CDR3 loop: CASSFGLGQLRNEKLFF. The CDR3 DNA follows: TGTGCCAGCAGCTTTGGCCTCGGGCAGCTGCGTAATGAAAAACTGTTTTTT.

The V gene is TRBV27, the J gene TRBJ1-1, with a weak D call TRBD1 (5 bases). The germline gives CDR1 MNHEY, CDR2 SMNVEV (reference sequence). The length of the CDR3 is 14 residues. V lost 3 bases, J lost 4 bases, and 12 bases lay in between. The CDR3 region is CASSFQRGGTEAFF. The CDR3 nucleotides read TGTGCCAGCAGTTTTCAAAGGGGAGGCACTGAAGCTTTCTTT.

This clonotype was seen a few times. For the CDR3, the DNA is TGTGCCACCAGCAGAGAGACTAGGGTCGAGCAGTACTTC. This sequence encodes CATSRETRVEQYF. This chain joins TRBV15 and TRBJ2-7; maybe TRBD2 (6 bases). V was shortened by 0 bases and J by 6 bases, with 9 bases between the two germline ends. Germline values: CDR1 LNHNV, CDR2 YYDKDF (reference sequence). This CDR3 spans 13 amino acids.

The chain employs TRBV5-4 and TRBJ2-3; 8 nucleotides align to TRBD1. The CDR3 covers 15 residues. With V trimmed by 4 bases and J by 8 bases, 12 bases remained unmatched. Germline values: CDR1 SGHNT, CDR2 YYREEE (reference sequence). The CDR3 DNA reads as TGTGCCAGCAGCCCGGGCGGACAGGGTGGCGGTACGCAGTATTTT. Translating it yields CASSPGGQGGGTQYF.

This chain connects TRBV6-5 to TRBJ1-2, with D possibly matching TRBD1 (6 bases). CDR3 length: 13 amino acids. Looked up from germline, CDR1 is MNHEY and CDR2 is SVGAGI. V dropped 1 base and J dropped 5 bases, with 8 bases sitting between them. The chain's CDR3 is CASSYFQGYGYTF. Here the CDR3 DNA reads TGTGCCAGCAGTTACTTTCAGGGGTATGGCTACACCTTC.

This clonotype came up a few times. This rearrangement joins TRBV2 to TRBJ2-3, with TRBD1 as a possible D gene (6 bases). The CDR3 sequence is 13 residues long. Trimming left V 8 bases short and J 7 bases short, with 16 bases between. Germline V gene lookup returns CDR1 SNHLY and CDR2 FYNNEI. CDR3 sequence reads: CASSPGVSYTQYF. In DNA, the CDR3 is TGTGCCAGCTCCCCAGGGGTTTCGTATACGCAGTATTTT.

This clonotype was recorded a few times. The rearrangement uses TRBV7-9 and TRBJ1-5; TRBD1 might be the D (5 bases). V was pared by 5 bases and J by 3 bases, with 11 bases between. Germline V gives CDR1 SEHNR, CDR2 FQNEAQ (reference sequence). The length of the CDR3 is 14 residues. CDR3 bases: TGTGCCAGCAGCCATGACAGTTTCAATCAGCCCCAGCATTTT. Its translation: CASSHDSFNQPQHF. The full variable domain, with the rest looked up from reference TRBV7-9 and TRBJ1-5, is DTGVSQNPRHKITKRGQNVTFRCDPISEHNRLYWYRQTLGQGPEFLTYFQNEAQLEKSRLLSDRFSAERPKGSFSTLEIQRTEQGDSAMYLCASSHDSFNQPQHFGDGTRLSIL.

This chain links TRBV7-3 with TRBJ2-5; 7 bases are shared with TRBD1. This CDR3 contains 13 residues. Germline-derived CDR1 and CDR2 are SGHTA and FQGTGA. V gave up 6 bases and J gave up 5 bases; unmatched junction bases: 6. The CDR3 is CASSITGAETQYF. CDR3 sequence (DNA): TGTGCCAGCAGTATCACAGGGGCTGAGACCCAGTACTTC.

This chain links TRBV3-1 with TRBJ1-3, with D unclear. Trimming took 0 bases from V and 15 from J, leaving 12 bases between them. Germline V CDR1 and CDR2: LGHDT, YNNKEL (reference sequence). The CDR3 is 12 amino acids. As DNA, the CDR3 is TGTGCCAGCAGCCAAGATCGAGAGACTCCATATTTT. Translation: CASSQDRETPYF.

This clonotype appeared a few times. The CDR3 sequence is CASSPGATYEQYF. CDR3 DNA sequence: TGTGCCAGCTCACCGGGGGCGACCTACGAGCAGTACTTC. The chain links TRBV18 to TRBJ2-7; a possible D gene is TRBD1 (6 bases). In germline, CDR1 is KGHSH, CDR2 LQKENI. The V end lost 3 bases, the J end lost 2 bases, and 8 bases lay between the germline ends. The CDR3 extends over 13 amino acids. Variable domain in full (rest from reference TRBV18 and TRBJ2-7): NAGVMQNPRHLVRRRGQEARLRCSPMKGHSHVYWYRQLPEEGLKFMVYLQKENIIDESGMPKERFSAEFPKEGPSILRIQQVVRGDSAAYFCASSPGATYEQYFGPGTRLTVT.

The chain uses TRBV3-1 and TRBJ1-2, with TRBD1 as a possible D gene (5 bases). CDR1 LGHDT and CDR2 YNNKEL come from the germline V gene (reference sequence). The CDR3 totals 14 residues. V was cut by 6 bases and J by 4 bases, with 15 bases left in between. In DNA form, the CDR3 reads TGTGCCAGCAGATACTCGGGACTCCTCTATGGCTACACCTTC. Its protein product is CASRYSGLLYGYTF. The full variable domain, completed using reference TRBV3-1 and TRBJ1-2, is DTAVSQTPKYLVTQMGNDKSIKCEQNLGHDTMYWYKQDSKKFLKIMFSYNNKELIINETVPNRFSPKSPDKAHLNLHINSLELGDSAVYFCASRYSGLLYGYTFGSGTRLTVV.

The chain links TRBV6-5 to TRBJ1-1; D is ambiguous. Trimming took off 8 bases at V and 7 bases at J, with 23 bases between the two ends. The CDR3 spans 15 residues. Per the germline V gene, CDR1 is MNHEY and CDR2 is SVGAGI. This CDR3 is CASRPQPYGPLEAFF. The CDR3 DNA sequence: TGTGCCAGCCGCCCCCAACCTTACGGGCCCCTTGAAGCTTTCTTT.

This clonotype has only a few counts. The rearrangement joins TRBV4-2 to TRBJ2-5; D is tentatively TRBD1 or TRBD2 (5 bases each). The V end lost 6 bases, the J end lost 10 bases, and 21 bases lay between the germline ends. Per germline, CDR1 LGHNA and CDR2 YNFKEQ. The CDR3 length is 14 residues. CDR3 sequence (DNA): TGTGCCAGCAGTCCTCTTGTGGGGGTCGAGCGCCAGTACTTC. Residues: CASSPLVGVERQYF.

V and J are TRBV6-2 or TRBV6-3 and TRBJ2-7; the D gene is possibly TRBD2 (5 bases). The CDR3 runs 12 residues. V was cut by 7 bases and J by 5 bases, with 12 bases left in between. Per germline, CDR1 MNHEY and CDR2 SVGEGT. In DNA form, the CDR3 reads TGTGCCAGCAACCATCGGGGTAACGAGCAGTACGTC. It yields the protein CASNHRGNEQYV.

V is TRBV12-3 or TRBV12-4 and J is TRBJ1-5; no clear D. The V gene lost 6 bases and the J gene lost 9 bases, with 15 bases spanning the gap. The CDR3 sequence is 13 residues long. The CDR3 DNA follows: TGTGCCAGCAGCTTACAAGGAGGAGGGCCCCAGCATTTT. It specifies CASSLQGGGPQHF.

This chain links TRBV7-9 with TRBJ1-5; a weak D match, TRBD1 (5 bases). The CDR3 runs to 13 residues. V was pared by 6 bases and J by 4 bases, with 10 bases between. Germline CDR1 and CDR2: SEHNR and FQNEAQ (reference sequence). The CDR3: CASRGLGNQPQHF. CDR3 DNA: TGTGCCAGCAGGGGGCTTGGAAATCAGCCCCAGCATTTT.

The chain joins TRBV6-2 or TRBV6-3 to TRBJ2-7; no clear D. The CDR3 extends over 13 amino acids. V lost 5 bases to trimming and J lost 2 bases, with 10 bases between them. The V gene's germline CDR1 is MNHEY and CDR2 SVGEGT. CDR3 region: CASSTSSTYEQYF. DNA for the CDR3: TGTGCCAGCAGTACCTCTAGTACCTACGAGCAGTACTTC.

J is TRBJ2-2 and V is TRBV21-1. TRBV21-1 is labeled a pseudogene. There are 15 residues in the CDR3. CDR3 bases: TGTGCCAGCAGCAAAAAAGGGTGGGGCACCGGGGAGCTGTTTTTT. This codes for CASSKKGWGTGELFF.